These 10 T cell receptor beta chains were sequenced from one sample in a study of blood T cell repertoires in COVID-19. TCRdb's table, derived via immunoSEQ multiplex PCR, lists solely in-frame clones and lacks some. The top ten clones hold approximately 1.5% of a sample with more than 200,000 clones, more than 85% of them seen once. The sample was PBMCs or T cells enriched from blood (not recorded which). Receptors were obtained from a woman aged 45 to 65 who had recovered from COVID-19.

In DNA, the CDR3 is TGTGCCAGCGGTCACCAGGTTTGGGAGCTGTTTTTT. Protein product: CASGHQVWELFF. The chain couples TRBV28 to TRBJ2-2, with D unclear. The germline gives CDR1 MDHEN, CDR2 SYDVKM. The CDR3 contains 12 residues. Trimming shortened V by 8 bases and J by 9 bases, and 13 bases separated the two germline ends. The entire variable domain, with the rest obtained from reference TRBV28 and TRBJ2-2, is as follows: DVKVTQSSRYLVKRTGEKVFLECVQDMDHENMFWYRQDPGLGLRLIYFSYDVKMKEKGDIPEGYSVSREKKERFSLILESASTNQTSMYLCASGHQVWELFFGEGSRLTVL.

The genes are TRBV18 and TRBJ1-3; TRBD1 aligns across 9 bases. V lost 4 bases, J lost 1 base, and 5 bases stayed unmatched. CDR3 length: 16 residues. The germline gives CDR1 KGHSH, CDR2 LQKENI. CDR3 nucleotide sequence: TGTGCCAGCTCACTCGACAGGGGGGCATCTGGAAACACCATATATTTT. It encodes CASSLDRGASGNTIYF.

The gene calls are TRBV4-1 and TRBJ1-2; D may be TRBD1 (5 bases). The CDR3 loop spans 16 amino acids. Germline CDR1 and CDR2: MGHRA and YSYEKL. V was trimmed by 0 bases and J by 3 bases, leaving 14 bases between them. The CDR3 DNA reads TGCGCCAGCAGCCAAGAAGACAGAACGATTTACTATGGCTACACCTTC. Its translation: CASSQEDRTIYYGYTF.

The chain has TRBV3-1 (or the pseudogene TRBV3-2) and TRBJ1-2; no definite D call. The CDR3 is made up of 16 amino acids. Germline V CDR1 and CDR2: LGHDT, YNNKEL (reference sequence). V lost 4 bases, J lost 4 bases, and 19 bases lay in between. The CDR3 DNA follows: TGTGCCAGCAGCCCCCGAGGGAGAGGGCCGCTCTATGGCTACACCTTC. Its protein is CASSPRGRGPLYGYTF.

V is TRBV2 and J is TRBJ2-1; D is unclear. Germline loops: CDR1 SNHLY, CDR2 FYNNEI. There are 14 residues in the CDR3. Trimming took off 4 bases at V and 0 bases at J, with 7 bases between the two ends. Written as DNA, the CDR3 is TGTGCCAGCAGTGCGCGAATCTCCTACAATGAGCAGTTCTTC. It translates to CASSARISYNEQFF.

V usage is TRBV6-5 and J usage is TRBJ2-1; tentatively, D is TRBD1 (5 bases). CDR3 size: 15 residues. CDR1 is MNHEY and CDR2 is SVGAGI in the germline V gene. V was trimmed by 7 bases and J by 0 bases, leaving 13 bases between them. The CDR3 DNA follows: TGTGCCAGCAAAAGGACACCAAGCTCCTACAATGAGCAGTTCTTC. Translating it yields CASKRTPSSYNEQFF.

The rearrangement links TRBV6-1 to TRBJ2-1; D is perhaps TRBD2 (7 bases). The V end lost 0 bases, the J end lost 9 bases, and 15 bases lay between the germline ends. Germline V gene data show CDR1 as MNHNS and CDR2 as SASEGT. This CDR3 is built from 15 residues. The CDR3, as DNA: TGTGCCAGCAGTGAAGCGGTTCGGGGGGCGGCTGAGCAGTTCTTC. Translation gives CASSEAVRGAAEQFF.

The chain employs TRBV6-1 and TRBJ1-5; no clear D gene. This CDR3 spans 15 amino acids. The V end was cut by 1 base, the J end by 5 bases, with 12 bases between. Germline assignment: CDR1 MNHNS and CDR2 SASEGT. CDR3 amino acids: CASSEEVARYQPQHF. The CDR3 coding sequence is TGTGCCAGCAGTGAAGAGGTCGCGCGGTATCAGCCCCAGCATTTT.

The CDR3 DNA sequence: TGTGCCAGCAGCCCCGGGACAGGAGCCCACGCCGGGGAGCTGTTTTTT. Its protein is CASSPGTGAHAGELFF. V is TRBV7-9 and J is TRBJ2-2; 8 bases are a match to TRBD1. The CDR3 totals 16 residues. Losses at the gene ends were 5 bases for V and 6 bases for J; bases not matched to a gene: 11. The germline V gene has CDR1 SEHNR and CDR2 FQNEAQ (reference sequence).

This CDR3 is CASTGTSGPNEQFF. The DNA for the CDR3 is TGTGCCAGCACCGGGACTAGCGGGCCCAATGAGCAGTTCTTC. The rearrangement links TRBV9 to TRBJ2-1; 12 bases fit TRBD2. Germline values: CDR1 SGDLS, CDR2 YYNGEE. This CDR3 has 14 residues. J was trimmed by 6 bases and V by 6 bases; bases with no gene match: 4.